This T cell receptor beta chain was observed in a study of T cell repertoires in cytomegalovirus infection. Background on the study: In the study, CMV epitopes included recently identified HLA-C-restricted and well-studied HLA-B-restricted ones. Study findings and constraints: The ex vivo response showed dominance by HLA-C-restricted CMV-specific TCR beta clonotypes. People with CMV and the relevant HLA were identified by cumulative public TCR beta family frequency.

Germline CDR1 SNHLY, CDR2 FYNNEI. Trimming at V came to 6 bases and at J to 1 base, leaving 18 bases not matched to a gene. The CDR3 sequence is 20 residues long. A word on this clonotype: Its antigen remains unknown.

From the reads, TCRdb called clonotypes with MiXCR, one entry per CDR3 protein. Here the sample spans about 920,000 distinct CDR3 sequences, 30% to 40% being singletons. The sample was cultured CD8+ T cells from PBMCs, taken from culture after CMV antigen stimulation. The chain couples TRBV2 to TRBJ2-2, with 9 bases identical to TRBD1. The clonotype was recovered from a human donor in good health (CMV status not recorded). Some clones in this sample may be carry-over from other donors' samples. The CDR3 DNA sequence: TGTGCCAGCAGGCCCAGATGGGGACAGGGAGGGGGTTTGAACACCGGGGAGCTGTTTTTT. Translating it yields CASRPRWGQGGGLNTGELFF.